This T cell receptor (beta chain) originates from a study of blood T cell repertoires in COVID-19. The overall study: PBMCs, B-cell-depleted T cells, or T cells were the source of the cDNA or gDNA that made up the material.

Trimming removed 2 bases at V and 2 bases at J, with 6 bases between. CDR1 and CDR2 from the germline V gene are MNHNS and SASEGT. The CDR3 is 14 amino acids. Authors' processing steps: Nucleated cell number was recorded as an estimate derived from reference gene primer amplification. Produced via immunoSEQ multiplex PCR; TCRdb's table is partial and in-frame only. V and J calls and clone size are given by that table; D and trimming were obtained from the DNA. Here the sample spans about 130,000 clones, around 85% being singletons. The sequence derives from a human donor in a cohort sampled during active COVID-19. The sample was peripheral blood. The chain carries TRBV6-1 and TRBJ1-4; no clear D. The CDR3, as DNA: TGTGCCAGCAGTGAATGGCAGACTAATGAAAAACTGTTTTTT. It yields the protein CASSEWQTNEKLFF.